This T cell receptor beta chain was observed in a study of blood T cell repertoires in COVID-19. Looking at the study overall: COVID-19 samples from acute and convalescent phases originated in the United States, Italy and Spain. The analysed material was cDNA or gDNA that came from T cells, B-cell-depleted T cells, or PBMCs.

In the source study's methods: Quantification of nucleated cells was approximated via reference gene primer amplification. Method: immunoSEQ multiplex PCR; TCRdb's copy keeps in-frame clones and lacks some. V and J calls and clone size are given by that table; D and trimming were obtained from the DNA. The data contain some 250,000 clones, 70% to 90% of them singletons. Sequencing was done on a sample of peripheral blood. This clonotype was sampled from a man in his fifties or sixties with acute or convalescent COVID-19.

The CDR3 DNA reads as TGTGCCAGCAGCTTAGCAAGGGGCGACGATGGCTACACCTTC. This translates into CASSLARGDDGYTF. The gene calls are TRBV7-2 and TRBJ1-2, with D possibly matching TRBD1 (5 bases). V was shortened by 0 bases and J by 6 bases, with 11 bases between the two germline ends. This CDR3 spans 14 amino acids. CDR1 is SGHTA and CDR2 is FQGNSA in the germline V gene.